The 22 T cell receptor beta chains below all came from one sample that was sequenced in a study of T cell repertoires in ileal Crohn's disease. Sequenced by immunoSEQ multiplex PCR; TCRdb stores in-frame clones only, minus some. The repertoire consists of about 9,600 clones, with less than 85% occurring once and the leading ten covering 25%. What was sequenced was ileal tissue. The receptor set was obtained from an adult with Crohn's disease.

The chain has TRBV5-1 and TRBJ1-6; D unclear. The CDR3 covers 14 residues. Germline V CDR1 and CDR2: SGHRS, YFSETQ. V lost 5 bases and J 8 bases, leaving 14 bases between the germline ends. CDR3 amino acids: CASRASREDSPLHF. For the CDR3, the DNA is TGCGCCAGCAGGGCTTCTCGGGAGGATTCACCCCTCCACTTT. Filled out from reference TRBV5-1 and TRBJ1-6, the complete variable domain reads KAGVTQTPRYLIKTRGQQVTLSCSPISGHRSVSWYQQTPGQGLQFLFEYFSETQRNKGNFPGRFSGRQFSNSRSEMNVSTLELGDSALYLCASRASREDSPLHFGNGTRLTVT.

The chain carries TRBV6-1 and TRBJ2-7, with 9 bases lining up with TRBD1. J gave up 2 bases and V 6 bases, and 5 bases lay outside the gene matches. Germline values: CDR1 MNHNS, CDR2 SASEGT. CDR3 length: 14 residues. As DNA, the CDR3 is TGTGCCAGCAGAGGGACAGGGCGAGCCTACGAGCAGTACTTC. Its protein product is CASRGTGRAYEQYF.

The chain carries TRBV28 and TRBJ1-5; the D gene is possibly TRBD1 (6 bases). Germline V lookup: CDR1 MDHEN, CDR2 SYDVKM. V was cut by 5 bases and J by 2 bases, with 16 bases left in between. The CDR3 totals 16 residues. The CDR3 here is CASSVTGSGGNQPQHF. Written as DNA, the CDR3 is TGTGCCAGCAGTGTAACAGGGTCTGGGGGCAATCAGCCCCAGCATTTT.

By sample share, this clone is large. This chain uses TRBV7-2 with TRBJ2-5; no reliable D call. The CDR3 runs 14 residues. Germline V gene sequence: CDR1 SGHTA, CDR2 FQGNSA. Deletions cut 0 bases from V and 4 bases from J, with 9 bases between. The CDR3 nucleotides are TGTGCCAGCAGCTTAGCAGCGATCCGAGAGACCCAGTACTTC. Protein product: CASSLAAIRETQYF. The full variable domain, rest sourced from reference TRBV7-2 and TRBJ2-5, is GAGVSQSPSNKVTEKGKDVELRCDPISGHTALYWYRQSLGQGLEFLIYFQGNSAPDKSGLPSDRFSAERTGGSVSTLTIQRTQQEDSAVYLCASSLAAIRETQYFGPGTRLLVL.

The genes are TRBV7-2 and TRBJ2-7; D ambiguous. Germline values: CDR1 SGHTA, CDR2 FQGNSA. The V gene lost 5 bases and the J gene lost 2 bases, with 19 bases spanning the gap. CDR3 length: 16 residues. As DNA, the CDR3 is TGTGCCAGCAGCCAAGACCCGATTAGCTTCCCCTACGAGCAGTACTTC. Translating gives CASSQDPISFPYEQYF.

The chain recombines TRBV6-4 with TRBJ2-2; possibly TRBD2 for D (6 bases). From germline, CDR1 is MRHNA and CDR2 SNTAGT. The V and J ends lost 8 bases and 3 bases respectively, with 16 bases between them. The CDR3 length is 15 residues. The CDR3 DNA sequence: TGTGCCAGCGCAGTCGACGGGGGAGACACCGGGGAGCTGTTTTTT. Translating it yields CASAVDGGDTGELFF.

J is TRBJ1-2 and V is TRBV27; 12 bases agree with TRBD1. Unmatched junction bases numbered 4, after V lost 4 bases and J lost 7 bases. The CDR3 contains 14 residues. Germline V CDR1 and CDR2: MNHEY, SMNVEV (reference sequence). The CDR3 protein is CASSSGTGGGGYTF. CDR3 DNA: TGTGCCAGCAGTTCAGGGACAGGGGGCGGTGGCTACACCTTC.

This clone was seen a single time. This chain links TRBV28 with TRBJ2-2; TRBD2 matches at 10 bases. The V segment lost 10 bases and the J segment 0 bases; nucleotides outside the gene matches: 2. The V gene's germline CDR1 is MDHEN and CDR2 SYDVKM. This CDR3 region has 14 residues. The CDR3 spells CATLAGANTGELFF. DNA for the CDR3: TGTGCCACTCTAGCGGGGGCGAACACCGGGGAGCTGTTTTTT.

This chain links TRBV6-1 with TRBJ2-7, with 7 bases lining up with TRBD1. CDR3 size: 14 residues. The germline CDR1 and CDR2 sequences are MNHNS and SASEGT. V was pared by 6 bases and J by 6 bases, with 11 bases of the junction left unmatched. The chain's CDR3 is CASSTRDSLTEQYF. The DNA of the CDR3 is TGTGCCAGCAGCACTAGGGACAGCCTAACCGAGCAGTACTTC.

The genes are TRBV5-1 and TRBJ1-5; TRBD1 matches at 7 bases. Looked up from germline, CDR1 is SGHRS and CDR2 is YFSETQ. The CDR3 spans 15 residues. With V trimmed by 1 base and J by 2 bases, 3 bases remained unmatched. The CDR3 reads CASSLTGVGNQPQHF. CDR3 nucleotides: TGCGCCAGCAGCTTGACAGGGGTAGGCAATCAGCCCCAGCATTTT.

This clone was detected once. This chain links TRBV9 with TRBJ1-3; 7 bases align to TRBD1. The length of the CDR3 is 19 residues. V gave up 0 bases and J gave up 2 bases; unmatched junction bases: 14. Germline-derived CDR1 and CDR2 are SGDLS and YYNGEE. CDR3 residues: CASSVGGPRAGQPGNTIYF. The CDR3 nucleotides are TGTGCCAGCAGCGTAGGCGGTCCCCGGGCGGGACAGCCTGGAAACACCATATATTTT.

This chain links TRBV7-2 with TRBJ2-7, with D perhaps matching TRBD2 (5 bases). The V gene's germline CDR1 is SGHTA and CDR2 FQGNSA. CDR3 size: 15 residues. The ends were cut back, 4 bases at V and 0 bases at J, with 13 bases in the middle. The CDR3 loop reads CASSSRPGSSYEQYF. In DNA, the CDR3 is TGTGCCAGCAGCTCGAGACCGGGGAGCTCCTACGAGCAGTACTTC.

This clone was counted a few times. The chain couples TRBV4-3 to TRBJ2-2; D possibly corresponds to TRBD2 (7 bases). Germline CDR1 is LGHNA and CDR2 is YSLEER. V was trimmed by 6 bases and J by 6 bases, leaving 14 bases between them. The CDR3 covers 14 residues. CDR3 residues: CASSGTGRAGELFF. The DNA for the CDR3 is TGCGCCAGCAGTGGAACAGGGAGGGCCGGGGAGCTGTTTTTT.

The J gene is TRBJ1-1, the V gene TRBV28, with 7 bases identical to TRBD1. This CDR3 contains 14 residues. Germline V gene data show CDR1 as MDHEN and CDR2 as SYDVKM. V lost 5 bases to trimming and J lost 2 bases; unmatched junction nucleotides: 5. This CDR3 reads CASSAYRGNTEAFF. CDR3 coding DNA: TGTGCCAGCAGTGCATACAGGGGAAACACTGAAGCTTTCTTT.

The chain is built from TRBV10-3 and TRBJ2-1, with TRBD1 identical over 10 bases. With V trimmed by 7 bases and J by 3 bases, 9 bases remained unmatched. Germline V CDR1 and CDR2: ENHRY, SYGVKD. The CDR3 has 16 residues. CDR3 region: CAITLDRDRGYNEQFF. In nucleotides, the CDR3 is TGTGCCATCACGCTAGACCGGGACAGGGGCTACAATGAGCAGTTCTTC.

The chain is built from TRBV6-1 and TRBJ2-4, with D possibly TRBD2 on 6 matching bases. The CDR3 spans 14 residues. Trimming cost V 6 bases and J 9 bases, with 18 bases left between them. CDR1 is MNHNS and CDR2 is SASEGT in the germline V gene. CDR3 sequence (DNA): TGTGCCAGCAGCCCTGGGACTGGTGGCACCATTCAGTACTTC. Its protein product is CASSPGTGGTIQYF.

This chain links TRBV14 with TRBJ1-6; D is unresolved. The CDR3 spans 16 residues. The V end was cut by 1 base, the J end by 4 bases, with 11 bases between. From germline, CDR1 is SGHDN and CDR2 FVKESK. The CDR3 DNA reads as TGTGCCAGCAGCCAAGCGGGGTCCGAGTATAATTCACCCCTCCACTTT. Protein sequence: CASSQAGSEYNSPLHF.

This clone was recorded once. The chain couples TRBV5-6 to TRBJ2-2; TRBD2 is a possible D gene (5 bases). The ends were cut back, 1 base at V and 0 bases at J, with 10 bases in the middle. CDR3 length equals 16 residues. The germline gives CDR1 SGHDT, CDR2 YYEEEE. The CDR3 sequence is CASSLFAGPNTGELFF. CDR3 bases: TGTGCCAGCAGCTTGTTTGCGGGCCCGAACACCGGGGAGCTGTTTTTT.

The V and J genes are TRBV9 and TRBJ2-5, with 8 bases lining up with TRBD2. V was clipped by 4 bases and J by 5 bases; unmatched bases: 13. The CDR3 spans 16 residues. Germline V gene sequence: CDR1 SGDLS, CDR2 YYNGEE. Written as DNA, the CDR3 is TGTGCCAGCAGCCCAGCCCTAGCGGGCCTAAAGGAGACCCAGTACTTC. It encodes CASSPALAGLKETQYF.

This clone rates as large (0.1 to 1%). The chain joins TRBV12-1 to TRBJ2-6; no DNA check was done on the table's D call, TRBD1. TRBV12-1 is a known pseudogene. This CDR3 spans 16 amino acids. The CDR3 loop reads CASTGTEVSGANVLTF. The CDR3 nucleotides read TGTGCCAGCACCGGGACAGAAGTCTCTGGGGCCAACGTCCTGACTTTC.

The rearrangement joins TRBV5-6 to TRBJ2-5; D is uncertain. The germline V and J ends were trimmed by 4 bases and 2 bases, with 15 bases remaining between them. This CDR3 comprises 15 residues. Germline V gene data show CDR1 as SGHDT and CDR2 as YYEEEE. The CDR3: CASSPTGFEQETQYF. The CDR3 DNA reads TGTGCCAGCAGCCCGACTGGGTTTGAACAAGAGACCCAGTACTTC. The whole variable domain, remainder taken from reference TRBV5-6 and TRBJ2-5, is DAGVTQSPTHLIKTRGQQVTLRCSPKSGHDTVSWYQQALGQGPQFIFQYYEEEERQRGNFPDRFSGHQFPNYSSELNVNALLLGDSALYLCASSPTGFEQETQYFGPGTRLLVL.

The gene calls are TRBV7-2 and TRBJ2-7; maybe TRBD2 (6 bases). Trimming took 8 bases from V and 3 from J, leaving 17 bases between them. This CDR3 is built from 14 residues. Germline V gene sequence: CDR1 SGHTA, CDR2 FQGNSA. This chain's CDR3 is CASRGTQLDYEQYF. CDR3 in DNA: TGTGCCAGCCGCGGGACGCAGCTCGACTACGAGCAGTACTTC. Together with reference TRBV7-2 and TRBJ2-7, the CDR3 gives the full variable domain: GAGVSQSPSNKVTEKGKDVELRCDPISGHTALYWYRQSLGQGLEFLIYFQGNSAPDKSGLPSDRFSAERTGGSVSTLTIQRTQQEDSAVYLCASRGTQLDYEQYFGPGTRLTVT.